Sequencing of this T cell receptor beta chain was carried out in a study of blood T cell repertoires in COVID-19 (TCRdb year 2020). Regarding the complete study: Samples from collaborators originated in the United States, Italy and Spain and spanned both the acute and convalescent phases of COVID-19. The prospective study material was composed of cDNA or gDNA derived from T cells, B-cell-depleted T cells, or PBMCs. HLA class I and class II types, where available, came from metadata supplied by the sample provider rather than from assay-based typing. The samples were drawn from the first 160 participants of the ongoing ImmuneRACE study and from over 950 subjects provided by 6 global collaborators. The dataset comprised deeply sampled blood TCRbeta repertoires from subjects exposed to, actively infected with, or recovered from COVID-19. The repertoires were released in a freely available public database intended as a resource for research on the immune response to SARS-CoV-2. The sample metadata nearly always contained a de-identified subject ID, COVID-19 status, age in years and sex.

According to the germline V gene, CDR1 reads KGHSH and CDR2 reads LQKENI. Trimming at the junction amounts to 2 bases on V and 2 bases on J, and the germline ends lie 19 bases apart. The CDR3, cysteine through phenylalanine, is 18 amino acids long. The entry retains the CDR3 DNA only, 54 bases that are in frame from base 1. TCRbeta CDR3 regions were amplified from genomic DNA using the immunoSEQ Assay, a bias-controlled multiplex PCR. The paper's data handling went like this. The number of nucleated cells in each sample was estimated by amplification of reference gene primers within the assay. To quantify the absolute abundance of each unique TCRbeta CDR3 rearrangement, sequence reads were collapsed and filtered. For each sample, productive Simpson clonality was calculated as the square root of Simpson's diversity index over productive rearrangements. TCRdb's version of the immuneACCESS table is confined to in-frame rearrangements and falls short of the full clone set. An unresolved V gene accounts for under half of the shortfall where checked; the remainder is of unknown origin. V and J calls and clone size are as listed in that table; D and trimming were resolved from the DNA. For this sample the table gives roughly 120,000 clones, of which roughly nine tenths were detected only once. The ten largest clones capture around 4.4% of the sample.

What the work shows at the level of the full study, not this receptor alone: How much clinical and demographic metadata was included differed by source and by participant, and the metadata was provided uncurated.

Collaborating institutions collected whole blood in K2EDTA tubes following their own protocols. For TCRbeta analysis, collaborators shipped samples as frozen whole blood, isolated PBMCs, or DNA extracted from either of those sample types. This clone was recorded once. No antigen is known for it. Per-base qualities were not stored, and no clone one base away is much larger. The clonotype was recovered from a human donor in a cohort sampled during active COVID-19. The chain uses TRBV18 and TRBJ1-5; tentative D gene TRBD1, with 5 bases matching. Material for sequencing was peripheral blood. The nucleotides read TGTGCCAGCTCACCAAGCCCGTCGGCTGGGGCCGGCAATCAGCCCCAGCATTTT. It encodes CASSPSPSAGAGNQPQHF. The full variable domain, completed from the reference TRBV18 and TRBJ1-5 proteins outside the CDR3, reads NAGVMQNPRHLVRRRGQEARLRCSPMKGHSHVYWYRQLPEEGLKFMVYLQKENIIDESGMPKERFSAEFPKEGPSILRIQQVVRGDSAAYFCASSPSPSAGAGNQPQHFGDGTRLSIL.